This TCR beta chain is drawn from a study of T cells in Graves' hyperthyroidism and ophthalmopathy. Study-level information: It was at initial diagnosis, before any treatment, that peripheral blood was collected.

General observations from the study: In simple terms, a model built on 13 V-J features told ophthalmopathy apart from stable hyperthyroidism.

This CDR3 spans 17 amino acids. Unmatched junction bases numbered 16, after V lost 6 bases and J lost 4 bases. CDR1 and CDR2 from the germline V gene are LNHDA and SQIVND (reference sequence). Blood sampling occurred at first hyperthyroidism diagnosis, ahead of any ophthalmopathy symptoms. TCR beta CDR3 region amplification was performed from RNA transcripts. TCR CDR3 underwent first-round RT-PCR with the HTBI primer set. Each CDR3 protein gets one entry after TCRdb re-called the multiplex PCR reads with MiXCR. The repertoire has fewer than 450,000 distinct CDR3 sequences, about 18% of them found once; the top ten carry approximately 30%. Note on this clonotype: Its target is not known.

This sequence joins TRBV19 and TRBJ2-3; the match to TRBD1 covers 7 bases. Input material: blood. The TCR was taken from a woman aged 25 to 39 with Graves' hyperthyroidism that later progressed to Graves' ophthalmopathy. CDR3 sequence (DNA): TGTGCCAGTAGGGACCGGGACAGTCCATTTTTTGCAGATACGCAGTATTTT. Encoded protein: CASRDRDSPFFADTQYF.